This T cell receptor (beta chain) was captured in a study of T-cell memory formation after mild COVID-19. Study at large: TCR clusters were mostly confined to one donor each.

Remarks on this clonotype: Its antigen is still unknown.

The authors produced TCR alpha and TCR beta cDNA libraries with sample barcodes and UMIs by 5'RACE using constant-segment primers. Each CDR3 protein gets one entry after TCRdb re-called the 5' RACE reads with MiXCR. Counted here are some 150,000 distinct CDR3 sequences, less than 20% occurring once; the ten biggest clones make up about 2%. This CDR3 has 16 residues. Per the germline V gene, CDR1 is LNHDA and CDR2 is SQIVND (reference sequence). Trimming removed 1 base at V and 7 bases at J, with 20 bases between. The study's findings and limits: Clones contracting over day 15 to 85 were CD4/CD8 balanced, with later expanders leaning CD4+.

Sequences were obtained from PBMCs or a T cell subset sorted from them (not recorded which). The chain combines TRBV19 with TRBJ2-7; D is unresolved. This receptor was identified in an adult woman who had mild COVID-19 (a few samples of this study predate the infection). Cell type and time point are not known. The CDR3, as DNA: TGTGCCAGTAGTATAGTAGGCGGCGGAATCGGTATGGAGCAGTACTTC. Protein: CASSIVGGGIGMEQYF.